These 10 T cell receptor beta chains came from one sample sequenced in a study of T cell changes during pregnancy in multiple sclerosis. Repertoires were generated with immunoSEQ multiplex PCR, while TCRdb's copy carries only in-frame clones and drops some. In the table there are over 70,000 clones, around 94% of which are singletons. The sample was peripheral blood, taken in the third trimester of pregnancy. These receptors were obtained from a female donor with multiple sclerosis, enrolled in a pregnancy study.

The chain is built from TRBV5-5 and TRBJ2-3, with D unresolved. In germline, CDR1 is SGHKS, CDR2 YYEKEE (reference sequence). Trimming took off 2 bases at V and 0 bases at J, with 13 bases between the two ends. This CDR3 comprises 16 residues. The CDR3 coding sequence is TGTGCCAGCAGCTTACAATCGGCGGTCAGCACAGATACGCAGTATTTT. It specifies CASSLQSAVSTDTQYF.

Here the CDR3 DNA reads TGCGCCAGCAGTGCTTCTAGCGGGAGTAGGACAGATACGCAGTATTTT. Translation: CASSASSGSRTDTQYF. The V and J genes are TRBV10-1 and TRBJ2-3; 10 bases align to TRBD2. With 4 bases clipped from V and 3 bases from J, the junction kept 7 bases outside the gene matches. The germline CDR1 and CDR2 sequences are WNHNN and SYGVQD (reference sequence). The CDR3 is made up of 16 amino acids.

The genes are TRBV5-4 and TRBJ2-3, with TRBD1 matching 8 bases. V dropped 4 bases and J dropped 4; count of bases not matched to a gene: 8. The V gene's germline CDR1 is SGHNT and CDR2 YYREEE (reference sequence). CDR3 length: 15 amino acids. In nucleotides, the CDR3 is TGTGCCAGCAGCGGGATTGACAGGGGAGCAGATACGCAGTATTTT. This codes for CASSGIDRGADTQYF. The full variable domain, rest sourced from reference TRBV5-4 and TRBJ2-3, is ETGVTQSPTHLIKTRGQQVTLRCSSQSGHNTVSWYQQALGQGPQFIFQYYREEENGRGNFPPRFSGLQFPNYSSELNVNALELDDSALYLCASSGIDRGADTQYFGPGTRLTVL.

The gene calls are TRBV5-4 and TRBJ2-1; possibly TRBD2 for D (6 bases). Germline V CDR1 and CDR2: SGHNT, YYREEE (reference sequence). Trimming left V 6 bases short and J 7 bases short, with 11 bases between. This CDR3 comprises 12 residues. This CDR3 is CASTDYFNEQFF. DNA of the CDR3: TGTGCCAGCACGGACTACTTTAATGAGCAGTTCTTC.

The rearrangement links TRBV5-1 to TRBJ1-1; 7 bases fit TRBD1. The V and J ends lost 4 bases and 0 bases, in that order; junction bases with no gene match: 12. This CDR3 contains 17 residues. The V gene's germline CDR1 is SGHRS and CDR2 YFSETQ. This chain's CDR3 is CASSLGIGGVLNTEAFF. The CDR3 DNA reads TGCGCCAGCAGCCTGGGGATAGGGGGCGTCCTGAACACTGAAGCTTTCTTT.

This clone has a single count. The chain links TRBV6-4 to TRBJ1-5, with a tentative D call TRBD1 (5 bases). CDR1 and CDR2 from the germline V gene are MRHNA and SNTAGT. Trimming removed 8 bases at V and 1 base at J, with 15 bases between. The CDR3 extends over 15 amino acids. The CDR3 spells CASSADSLSNQPQHF. The CDR3 region has the DNA TGTGCCAGCTCCGCTGACAGTCTGAGCAATCAGCCCCAGCATTTT.

The chain is built from TRBV27 and TRBJ2-2, with D perhaps matching TRBD1 (7 bases). V lost 2 bases to trimming and J lost 5 bases, with 12 bases between them. Per the germline V gene, CDR1 is MNHEY and CDR2 is SMNVEV (reference sequence). The CDR3 contains 15 residues. CDR3 amino acids: CASSLVAGGTGELFF. DNA of the CDR3: TGTGCCAGCAGTTTAGTGGCAGGGGGGACCGGGGAGCTGTTTTTT.

Concerning this clone itself: An end of the junction differs from the germline gene, which may be a read error. This chain uses TRBV4-1 with TRBJ1-5; the match to TRBD1 covers 10 bases. In germline, CDR1 is MGHRA, CDR2 YSYEKL. This CDR3 comprises 15 residues. CDR3 in amino acids: CASSQGTGAGQPQHF. The CDR3, as DNA: TGCGCCAGCAGTCAAGGGACAGGGGCGGGTCAGCCCCAGCATTTT.

CDR3 protein: CASYFGGYNEKLFF. The CDR3 DNA is TGTGCCAGCTATTTCGGCGGTTATAATGAAAAACTGTTTTTT. The chain combines TRBV2 with TRBJ1-4, with D unclear. The V end lost 8 bases, the J end lost 4 bases, and 14 bases lay between the germline ends. CDR3 length: 14 amino acids. Germline values: CDR1 SNHLY, CDR2 FYNNEI.

This clone appeared a single time. The chain links TRBV28 to TRBJ2-7; D uncertain. The CDR3 spans 11 residues. CDR1 and CDR2 from the germline V gene are MDHEN and SYDVKM. V was clipped by 5 bases and J by 7 bases, with 9 bases between them. DNA of the CDR3: TGTGCCAGCAGTCCCCTCTTAGAGCAGTACTTC. It yields the protein CASSPLLEQYF. The whole variable domain, filled in from reference TRBV28 and TRBJ2-7, reads DVKVTQSSRYLVKRTGEKVFLECVQDMDHENMFWYRQDPGLGLRLIYFSYDVKMKEKGDIPEGYSVSREKKERFSLILESASTNQTSMYLCASSPLLEQYFGPGTRLTVT.